Below, 18 T cell receptor beta chains from the same sample are listed, as sequenced in a study of T cells after posttransplantation cyclophosphamide. The table came from immunoSEQ multiplex PCR; TCRdb's copy has only in-frame clones and leaves some out. The top ten hold about 6.3% of the sample, which has some 22,000 clones, about 83% seen once. The specimen sequenced was PBMCs. Receptors were obtained from a woman aged 60-75 years with a blood cancer, CMV-positive, and with a related stem cell donor.

This clone occurred once. The rearrangement uses TRBV5-4 and TRBJ2-1; 8 positions agree with TRBD1. The CDR3 sequence is 15 residues long. From germline, CDR1 is SGHNT and CDR2 YYREEE (reference sequence). The J segment lost 2 bases and the V segment lost 4 bases, leaving 5 bases of the junction unmatched. The CDR3 DNA follows: TGTGCCAGCAGCGGCCGGGACAGGCCCTACAATGAGCAGTTCTTC. Residues: CASSGRDRPYNEQFF.

The CDR3 protein is CASSLAGGGTEAFF. CDR3 nucleotides: TGTGCCAGCAGCTTGGCCGGGGGGGGGACTGAAGCTTTCTTT. The chain links TRBV5-4 to TRBJ1-1; D is perhaps TRBD1 (5 bases). The germline V gene encodes CDR1 SGHNT and CDR2 YYREEE (reference sequence). V was clipped by 0 bases and J by 5 bases, with 11 bases between them. The CDR3 totals 14 residues.

The CDR3 nucleotides read TGTGCCAGTAGTATGCCCGGAGACCGCAATGAGCAGTTCTTC. Protein: CASSMPGDRNEQFF. The chain carries TRBV19 and TRBJ2-1; D remains unclear. V was shortened by 3 bases and J by 6 bases, with 12 bases between the two germline ends. The CDR3 loop spans 14 amino acids. Germline assignment: CDR1 LNHDA and CDR2 SQIVND (reference sequence).

V usage is TRBV15 and J usage is TRBJ2-7; D remains unclear. In germline, CDR1 is LNHNV, CDR2 YYDKDF (reference sequence). V shed 1 base and J shed 6 bases, with 10 bases lying between them. The CDR3 sequence is 13 residues long. The CDR3 is CATSRAYRVEQYF. The CDR3 region has the DNA TGTGCCACCAGCAGAGCTTATCGGGTCGAGCAGTACTTC.

The rearrangement uses TRBV5-1 and TRBJ2-5; TRBD1 aligns across 9 bases. The CDR3 has 15 amino acids. V was pared by 4 bases and J by 3 bases, with 7 bases of the junction left unmatched. CDR1 is SGHRS and CDR2 is YFSETQ in the germline V gene. The DNA for the CDR3 is TGCGCCAGCAGCCCGGGACAGGGAGGGAAAGAGACCCAGTACTTC. Encoded protein: CASSPGQGGKETQYF.

The J gene is TRBJ2-5, the V gene TRBV21-1; TRBD2 is the table's D call, not checked against the DNA. TRBJ2-7 explains the end of the DNA better; the J call may be wrong. TRBV21-1 is a pseudogene locus. CDR3 length equals 15 residues. CDR3 loop: CASVWGGRSSYEQYF. CDR3 nucleotides: TGTGCCAGCGTCTGGGGCGGGAGGAGCTCCTACGAGCAGTACTTC.

The chain is built from TRBV7-8 and TRBJ1-1; D unresolved. CDR3 length: 13 amino acids. V was clipped by 3 bases and J by 4 bases, with 9 bases between them. Germline V gene sequence: CDR1 SGHVS, CDR2 FQNEAQ. The CDR3 nucleotides read TGTGCCAGCAGCTTTTCCGAGGTCACTGAAGCTTTCTTT. Translated: CASSFSEVTEAFF.

This clone appeared a single time. This chain links TRBV7-6 with TRBJ1-1, with D perhaps matching TRBD1 (6 bases). This CDR3 region has 14 residues. The V end was cut by 2 bases, the J end by 1 base, with 8 bases between. Germline assignment: CDR1 SGHVS and CDR2 FNYEAQ. CDR3 nucleotides: TGTGCCAGCAGCTTAACGGGACAGAACACTGAAGCTTTCTTT. Translation: CASSLTGQNTEAFF.

This chain uses TRBV7-8 with TRBJ2-5; 7 bases are a match to TRBD2. This CDR3 has 15 residues. Germline CDR1 is SGHVS and CDR2 is FQNEAQ. Trimming removed 6 bases from V and 3 bases from J; junction bases left unmatched: 10. The CDR3 region is CASRSAGPEKETQYF. DNA of the CDR3: TGTGCCAGCAGATCAGCGGGGCCAGAAAAAGAGACCCAGTACTTC.

V gene TRBV6-1 combines with J gene TRBJ2-1; TRBD1 might be the D (6 bases). This CDR3 has 14 amino acids. The germline gives CDR1 MNHNS, CDR2 SASEGT. With 7 bases removed from V and 7 bases from J, the gap between germline ends came to 17 bases. CDR3 region: CASTPHQGKNEQFF. CDR3 sequence (DNA): TGTGCCAGCACCCCCCATCAGGGGAAGAATGAGCAGTTCTTC.

The chain joins TRBV11-2 to TRBJ2-3; D is undetermined. The CDR3 spans 15 residues. Germline V gene sequence: CDR1 SGHAT, CDR2 FQNNGV. Deletions cut 5 bases from V and 2 bases from J, with 14 bases between. The CDR3 bases are TGTGCCAGCAGCGTTCACGTACTCGACACAGATACGCAGTATTTT. Protein: CASSVHVLDTDTQYF.

The V gene is TRBV18, the J gene TRBJ2-1, with no clear D. Trimming cost V 5 bases and J 0 bases, with 8 bases left between them. CDR1 KGHSH and CDR2 LQKENI come from the germline V gene. The CDR3 runs to 14 residues. This chain's CDR3 is CASSEWSSYNEQFF. CDR3 nucleotides: TGTGCCAGCTCAGAGTGGAGCTCCTACAATGAGCAGTTCTTC.

The chain carries TRBV2 and TRBJ1-2, with 8 bases that match TRBD1. Germline-derived CDR1 and CDR2 are SNHLY and FYNNEI. This CDR3 has 14 residues. J was trimmed by 5 bases and V by 10 bases; bases with no gene match: 12. The CDR3 sequence is CATDTGTGDYGYTF. Written as DNA, the CDR3 is TGTGCCACCGACACCGGGACAGGCGATTATGGCTACACCTTC.

Details on this clone: Other DNA sequences in the same sample also yield this CDR3. The chain uses TRBV27 and TRBJ2-7, with 9 bases matching TRBD2. Trimming took 6 bases from V and 0 from J; bases not matched to a gene: 3. Germline V gene lookup returns CDR1 MNHEY and CDR2 SMNVEV (reference sequence). The CDR3 sequence is 14 residues long. The CDR3 DNA follows: TGTGCCAGCAGCTTTAGCGGGAGCTCCTACGAGCAGTACTTC. This sequence encodes CASSFSGSSYEQYF.

The rearrangement joins TRBV6-1 to TRBJ1-5; D gene unclear. Looked up from germline, CDR1 is MNHNS and CDR2 is SASEGT. V lost 5 bases and J lost 10, with 18 bases in between. The CDR3 covers 14 residues. In DNA, the CDR3 is TGTGCCAGCAGTACTCCCGCCCCCATCAACCCCCAGCATTTT. Protein sequence: CASSTPAPINPQHF.

This clone was counted once. The J gene is TRBJ2-7, the V gene TRBV11-1; the D is unclear. V dropped 5 bases and J dropped 0 bases, with 17 bases sitting between them. Germline CDR1 and CDR2: SGHAT and FQDESV (reference sequence). The CDR3 is 16 residues long. CDR3 protein: CASSPPGGSGSYEQYF. Written as DNA, the CDR3 is TGTGCCAGCAGCCCCCCCGGTGGCTCAGGCTCCTACGAGCAGTACTTC.

This clone was observed once. The chain carries TRBV14 and TRBJ1-1; 9 bases are a match to TRBD1. J lost 10 bases, V lost 6 bases, and 9 bases had no gene match. Per germline, CDR1 SGHDN and CDR2 FVKESK. CDR3 length: 13 residues. The CDR3 DNA is TGTGCCAGCAGTCACAAACAGGGGGCAAGAGCTTTCTTT. Translated, it gives CASSHKQGARAFF.

V usage is TRBV7-9 and J usage is TRBJ2-7; 11 bases are a match to TRBD2. CDR3 length equals 14 residues. Germline V gives CDR1 SEHNR, CDR2 FQNEAQ (reference sequence). With V trimmed by 4 bases and J by 5 bases, 4 bases remained unmatched. The CDR3 nucleotides read TGTGCCAGCAGCTCGACTAGCGGGATAGACGAGCAGTACTTC. It is translated as CASSSTSGIDEQYF.